This T cell receptor (beta chain) was captured in a study of T cell changes during pregnancy in multiple sclerosis. The CDR3 runs to 18 residues. With V trimmed by 1 base and J by 4 bases, 9 bases remained unmatched. Germline V gene sequence: CDR1 LNHNV, CDR2 YYDKDF (reference sequence). Assay used: immunoSEQ multiplex PCR; TCRdb lists only in-frame clones, some missing. The sample contains over 50,000 clones, roughly 93% of which appear only once. The material sequenced was peripheral blood, taken in the second trimester of pregnancy. This chain connects TRBV15 to TRBJ2-1; 11 nucleotides agree with TRBD2. The receptor was isolated from a female donor with multiple sclerosis, enrolled in a pregnancy study. The CDR3 sequence: CATSRGGSGRALYNEQFF. The CDR3 DNA reads TGTGCCACCAGCAGAGGGGGTAGCGGGAGGGCCTTGTACAATGAGCAGTTCTTC.